Listed here are 14 T cell receptor beta chains from one sample, sequenced in a study of prognosis after radiotherapy for stage I lung cancer. Using two-round multiplex PCR, the authors amplified TCR beta CDR3 from genomic DNA. Round one of PCR was performed, and it used primers specific to each TRBV and TRBJ gene. In TCRdb, the multiplex PCR reads were re-called with MiXCR into one record per CDR3 protein. The data contain around 30,000 distinct CDR3 sequences, around 32% of them singletons. The sample in question was PBMCs, obtained before or after stereotactic body radiation therapy (not recorded which). These TCRs come from a donor older than 45 with non-small cell lung cancer.

To note about this clonotype: A junction end diverges from the germline sequence, so it may reflect a read error. This rearrangement joins TRBV2 to TRBJ2-3, with a possible D match to TRBD2 (6 bases). The CDR3 extends over 14 amino acids. In germline, CDR1 is SNHLY, CDR2 FYNNEI. For the CDR3, the DNA is TGTGCCATCACGGAGGGTTATAGCAAAGATACGCAGTATTTT. Amino acids: CAITEGYSKDTQYF.

CDR3 loop: CAISWGGKETQYF. As DNA, the CDR3 is TGTGCCATCAGCTGGGGGGGCAAAGAGACCCAGTACTTC. V and J are TRBV10-3 and TRBJ2-5; D is possibly TRBD2 (7 bases). CDR1 and CDR2 from the germline V gene are ENHRY and SYGVKD. Trimming cost V 6 bases and J 3 bases, with 11 bases left between them. The CDR3 sequence is 13 residues long.

This clonotype was counted at least ten times. The gene calls are TRBV7-2 and TRBJ1-2, with D tentatively TRBD1 (5 bases). Deletions cut 5 bases from V and 8 bases from J, with 15 bases between. Germline CDR1 is SGHTA and CDR2 is FQGNSA. The CDR3 covers 13 residues. The CDR3 is CASSVQAIGGYTF. The CDR3 DNA sequence: TGTGCCAGCAGCGTACAGGCGATCGGCGGCTACACCTTC.

This clonotype was picked up many times. The chain employs TRBV10-3 and TRBJ2-5, with TRBD1 matching 8 bases. The CDR3 spans 16 residues. V was pared by 2 bases and J by 2 bases, with 7 bases of the junction left unmatched. CDR1 and CDR2 from the germline V gene are ENHRY and SYGVKD. The CDR3 bases are TGTGCCATCAGTGAGACAGGGACAGGTAAACAAGAGACCCAGTACTTC. Protein product: CAISETGTGKQETQYF.

For this clonotype: The junction shows a germline mismatch at one end, possibly a read error. The chain joins TRBV5-1 to TRBJ2-7; tentatively, D is TRBD1 (7 bases). Germline CDR1 reads SGHRS; CDR2 reads YFSETQ. The CDR3 sequence is 15 residues long. DNA of the CDR3: TGCGCCGGCAGCAGGGGGGACGGGAGAACTCGCGGGCAGTACTTC. Translated: CAGSRGDGRTRGQYF.

This clonotype has ten or more counts. This chain links TRBV15 with TRBJ1-5; D is undetermined. Germline V gene lookup returns CDR1 LNHNV and CDR2 YYDKDF (reference sequence). V lost 1 base, J lost 4 bases, and 8 bases lay in between. The CDR3 is 14 amino acids. CDR3 in amino acids: CATSRGGFNQPQHF. The CDR3 DNA reads TGTGCCACCAGCAGAGGTGGGTTTAATCAGCCCCAGCATTTT.

Turning to this clonotype: This likely stems from a read error, as it lies one base from a far larger clone. The V gene is TRBV27, the J gene TRBJ2-5; 7 bases line up with TRBD1. The closer fit of TRBJ2-1 to the DNA end suggests the J call may be wrong. Germline CDR1 is MNHEY and CDR2 is SMNVEV (reference sequence). The CDR3 has 14 residues. CDR3: CASSRDSASNEQFF. For the CDR3, the DNA is TGTGCCAGCAGCCGGGACAGTGCTTCCAATGAGCAGTTCTTC.

There are many counts of this clonotype. The chain carries TRBV6-1 and TRBJ2-3; 8 positions agree with TRBD2. The length of the CDR3 is 15 residues. Germline V gene sequence: CDR1 MNHNS, CDR2 SASEGT. Trimming removed 1 base from V and 5 bases from J; junction bases left unmatched: 5. The CDR3 region is CASSEDWLAGDTQYF. The CDR3 DNA sequence: TGTGCCAGCAGTGAAGATTGGCTAGCGGGAGATACGCAGTATTTT.

This clonotype has more than one count but fewer than ten. Given a far larger clone just one base away, this is likely a sequencing read error. The rearrangement uses TRBV6-1 and TRBJ2-1; 7 positions agree with TRBD2. V lost 3 bases to trimming and J lost 5 bases; unmatched junction nucleotides: 7. CDR1 MNHNS and CDR2 SASEGT come from the germline V gene. This CDR3 has 15 amino acids. In DNA, the CDR3 is TGTGCCAGCAGTGACTCACTAGCGAGCAACAATGAGCAGTTCTTC. It translates to CASSDSLASNNEQFF.

There are many counts of this clonotype. The chain recombines TRBV28 with TRBJ2-1; D may be TRBD1 (5 bases). The V and J ends lost 2 bases and 4 bases respectively, with 12 bases between them. This CDR3 spans 15 amino acids. CDR1 is MDHEN and CDR2 is SYDVKM in the germline V gene. CDR3 loop: CASSLVGVGYNEQFF. Written as DNA, the CDR3 is TGTGCCAGCAGTTTAGTAGGGGTAGGTTACAATGAGCAGTTCTTC. Using reference TRBV28 and TRBJ2-1 for the parts outside the CDR3, the full variable domain is DVKVTQSSRYLVKRTGEKVFLECVQDMDHENMFWYRQDPGLGLRLIYFSYDVKMKEKGDIPEGYSVSREKKERFSLILESASTNQTSMYLCASSLVGVGYNEQFFGPGTRLTVL.

As for this clonotype: A far larger clone is a single base away, which makes a read error likely. The chain is built from TRBV6-1 and TRBJ2-3; 9 bases align to TRBD1. CDR1 and CDR2 from the germline V gene are MNHNS and SASEGT. CDR3 length: 15 amino acids. CDR3 nucleotide sequence: TGTGTCAGCAGTTTTCGACAGGGGGGCACAGATACGCAGTATTTT. Amino acids: CVSSFRQGGTDTQYF.

Points on this clonotype: At one end the junction does not follow the germline gene, possibly because of a read error. J is TRBJ2-7 and V is TRBV11-2, with D hard to call. The germline gives CDR1 SGHAT, CDR2 FQNNGV. The CDR3 runs 16 residues. Here the CDR3 DNA reads TGTGCCAGCACCTTAGACGCGCAGTGGGCGCGTTACGAGCAGTACTTC. Protein sequence: CASTLDAQWARYEQYF.

This clonotype was seen many times. The chain uses TRBV11-1 and TRBJ2-7; D is unresolved. The CDR3 totals 12 residues. Germline CDR1 reads SGHAT; CDR2 reads FQDESV (reference sequence). V dropped 4 bases and J dropped 1 base, with 5 bases sitting between them. CDR3 region: CASSSASYEQYF. The DNA of the CDR3 is TGTGCCAGCAGCTCGGCTTCCTACGAGCAGTACTTC.

This clonotype was found many times. The chain carries TRBV28 and TRBJ1-5; D uncertain. The V end lost 3 bases, the J end lost 3 bases, and 9 bases lay between the germline ends. This CDR3 region has 14 residues. Germline values: CDR1 MDHEN, CDR2 SYDVKM. CDR3 protein: CASSFRHFNQPQHF. CDR3 nucleotides: TGTGCCAGCAGTTTTCGCCATTTCAATCAGCCCCAGCATTTT.